This passage covers 21 T cell receptor beta chains from one sample sequenced in a study of OX40 agonist ivuxolimab in advanced cancers. The data were produced by immunoSEQ multiplex PCR, yet TCRdb's version contains in-frame clones alone and is incomplete. The sample has 90,000 to 95,000 clones; about 87% are singletons. The sample was CD4+ or CD8+ T cells sorted from blood, taken in a trial of the OX40 agonist ivuxolimab. All receptors come from an adult with an advanced solid tumor such as melanoma, head and neck, liver or kidney cancer.

The chain recombines TRBV7-2 with TRBJ2-2; possibly TRBD2 for D (6 bases). The germline gives CDR1 SGHTA, CDR2 FQGNSA. Trimming took off 3 bases at V and 1 base at J, with 12 bases between the two ends. The CDR3 totals 16 residues. CDR3 coding DNA: TGTGCCAGCAGCTTTCGGGGGAGTCTGAACACCGGGGAGCTGTTTTTT. Its translation is CASSFRGSLNTGELFF.

V usage is TRBV5-4 and J usage is TRBJ2-5; 7 nucleotides line up with TRBD2. With V trimmed by 4 bases and J by 4 bases, 13 bases remained unmatched. CDR3 length equals 16 residues. Germline assignment: CDR1 SGHNT and CDR2 YYREEE (reference sequence). CDR3: CASSKDVGGPGETQYF. In DNA form, the CDR3 reads TGTGCCAGCAGCAAGGATGTGGGAGGGCCCGGAGAGACCCAGTACTTC.

This clone was found once. V gene TRBV19 combines with J gene TRBJ2-2; D assignment may be TRBD1 or TRBD2 (6 bases each). Per the germline V gene, CDR1 is LNHDA and CDR2 is SQIVND (reference sequence). CDR3 length: 12 residues. Trimming cost V 11 bases and J 5 bases, with 12 bases left between them. The CDR3 is CAGSGATGELFF. The CDR3 nucleotides read TGTGCCGGTTCGGGGGCGACCGGGGAGCTGTTTTTT. Complete variable domain (other parts from reference TRBV19 and TRBJ2-2): DGGITQSPKYLFRKEGQNVTLSCEQNLNHDAMYWYRQDPGQGLRLIYYSQIVNDFQKGDIAEGYSVSREKKESFPLTVTSAQKNPTAFYLCAGSGATGELFFGEGSRLTVL.

The chain joins TRBV7-3 to TRBJ2-7; D gene ambiguous. The V and J ends lost 7 bases and 2 bases respectively, with 9 bases between them. The CDR3 is 12 residues long. The V gene's germline CDR1 is SGHTA and CDR2 FQGTGA. CDR3 sequence (DNA): TGTGCCAGCACCCCCTATCCCTACGAGCAGTACTTC. This gives the protein CASTPYPYEQYF.

The chain links TRBV6-1 to TRBJ2-1; 9 bases map to TRBD1. CDR1 is MNHNS and CDR2 is SASEGT in the germline V gene. V shed 6 bases, J shed 6 bases, and the junction held 6 bases outside the gene matches. CDR3 length: 14 residues. CDR3 loop: CASRKQGASNEQFF. The CDR3 DNA is TGTGCCAGCAGGAAACAGGGGGCGAGCAATGAGCAGTTCTTC.

The V and J genes are TRBV6-5 and TRBJ2-1; TRBD1 matches 10 bases. This CDR3 comprises 15 residues. J lost 4 bases, V lost 5 bases, and 5 bases had no gene match. Germline CDR1 is MNHEY and CDR2 is SVGAGI. The CDR3 protein is CASSPSGQGYNEQFF. DNA for the CDR3: TGTGCCAGCAGTCCTTCGGGACAGGGGTACAATGAGCAGTTCTTC.

J is TRBJ1-5 and V is TRBV5-4; 8 nucleotides match TRBD1. This CDR3 is built from 14 residues. V was clipped by 4 bases and J by 4 bases; unmatched bases: 4. Germline CDR1 is SGHNT and CDR2 is YYREEE (reference sequence). The CDR3 nucleotides are TGTGCCAGCAGCCGGACAGGGCCTAATCAGCCCCAGCATTTT. Translated, it gives CASSRTGPNQPQHF. The entire variable domain, with the rest obtained from reference TRBV5-4 and TRBJ1-5, is as follows: ETGVTQSPTHLIKTRGQQVTLRCSSQSGHNTVSWYQQALGQGPQFIFQYYREEENGRGNFPPRFSGLQFPNYSSELNVNALELDDSALYLCASSRTGPNQPQHFGDGTRLSIL.

This clone was seen a few times. The V call is TRBV7-2, the J call TRBJ1-1; D is unclear. There are 11 residues in the CDR3. Germline V gives CDR1 SGHTA, CDR2 FQGNSA. The V end lost 4 bases, the J end lost 7 bases, and 7 bases lay between the germline ends. The CDR3 region has the DNA TGTGCCAGCAGCTCGAGCGTTGAAGCTTTCTTT. Its translation is CASSSSVEAFF.

J is TRBJ1-2 and V is TRBV28; 7 bases map to TRBD1. V shed 5 bases and J 7 bases; nucleotides not matched to a gene: 10. Germline V lookup: CDR1 MDHEN, CDR2 SYDVKM. CDR3 length: 14 amino acids. The CDR3 DNA follows: TGTGCCAGCAGTCCGCTGACAGGGCGTGCTGGCTACACCTTC. Its translation is CASSPLTGRAGYTF.

This chain links TRBV11-2 with TRBJ2-2; D remains ambiguous. CDR3 length: 14 amino acids. Trimming pared 7 bases from V and 4 bases from J, leaving 13 bases between. Germline loops: CDR1 SGHAT, CDR2 FQNNGV. The CDR3 DNA reads TGTGCCAGCAACCTTCGGACGGGCACCGGGGAGCTGTTTTTT. Translating it yields CASNLRTGTGELFF.

The table lists this clone with a few counts. The same CDR3 is also encoded by other DNA sequences in this sample. The gene calls are TRBV15 and TRBJ2-1, with 11 bases aligning to TRBD2. The trim removed 3 bases at V and 4 bases at J, leaving 5 bases unmatched. There are 16 residues in the CDR3. Germline V gene lookup returns CDR1 LNHNV and CDR2 YYDKDF (reference sequence). The CDR3, as DNA: TGTGCCACCAGCAGGGGTACTAGCGGGGGATACAATGAGCAGTTCTTC. Translated: CATSRGTSGGYNEQFF.

This clone was observed a handful of times. The CDR3 reads CASSVGTRMVNYGYTF. DNA of the CDR3: TGTGCCAGCAGCGTAGGGACTCGGATGGTTAACTATGGCTACACCTTC. V and J are TRBV9 and TRBJ1-2; D is unresolved. V gave up 0 bases and J gave up 1 base, with 13 bases separating them. Germline V CDR1 and CDR2: SGDLS, YYNGEE. This CDR3 is 16 amino acids long.

The rearrangement links TRBV2 to TRBJ2-1; D remains unclear. The V end was cut by 8 bases, the J end by 7 bases, with 12 bases between. The CDR3 is made up of 12 amino acids. CDR1 is SNHLY, CDR2 FYNNEI, per germline. The CDR3 DNA reads as TGTGCCAGCCAACCAGCGACGAATGAGCAGTTCTTC. Its protein is CASQPATNEQFF. Full variable domain (missing parts from reference TRBV2 and TRBJ2-1): EPEVTQTPSHQVTQMGQEVILRCVPISNHLYFYWYRQILGQKVEFLVSFYNNEISEKSEIFDDQFSVERPDGSNFTLKIRSTKLEDSAMYFCASQPATNEQFFGPGTRLTVL.

The V and J genes are TRBV7-2 and TRBJ2-2, with D possibly matching TRBD1 (6 bases). Looked up from germline, CDR1 is SGHTA and CDR2 is FQGNSA. The CDR3 sequence is 16 residues long. V gave up 6 bases and J gave up 2 bases, with 16 bases separating them. The CDR3 is CASRPQTGLNTGELFF. In nucleotides, the CDR3 is TGTGCCAGCAGACCTCAGACAGGACTTAACACCGGGGAGCTGTTTTTT.

The chain recombines TRBV2 with TRBJ2-6; D is perhaps TRBD1 (6 bases). This CDR3 is built from 18 residues. Trimming shortened V by 4 bases and J by 0 bases, and 16 bases separated the two germline ends. Germline V gene data show CDR1 as SNHLY and CDR2 as FYNNEI. The CDR3 is CASSVSQGPRSGANVLTF. The CDR3 region has the DNA TGTGCCAGCAGTGTATCCCAGGGGCCCCGCTCTGGGGCCAACGTCCTGACTTTC.

This chain connects TRBV10-1 to TRBJ2-2, with no clear D. The germline V and J ends were trimmed by 2 bases and 5 bases, with 18 bases remaining between them. The CDR3 totals 17 residues. Germline V gene sequence: CDR1 WNHNN, CDR2 SYGVQD (reference sequence). CDR3 loop: CASSETVFGSSTGELFF. CDR3 nucleotides: TGCGCCAGCAGTGAGACAGTCTTCGGAAGCAGTACCGGGGAGCTGTTTTTT.

The V and J genes are TRBV4-1 and TRBJ1-5; D is perhaps TRBD1 (5 bases). The CDR3 sequence is 14 residues long. V was cut by 6 bases and J by 4 bases, with 13 bases left in between. Germline V gene lookup returns CDR1 MGHRA and CDR2 YSYEKL. The DNA for the CDR3 is TGCGCCAGCAGGGACGCAGGGATGAATCAGCCCCAGCATTTT. Protein product: CASRDAGMNQPQHF.

This clone has just one count. The CDR3: CASSYLAGATNEKLFF. CDR3 coding DNA: TGTGCCAGCAGTTACCTGGCAGGGGCAACTAATGAAAAACTGTTTTTT. V gene TRBV6-5 combines with J gene TRBJ1-4; the D gene is possibly TRBD1 (6 bases). The CDR3 has 16 amino acids. The V end lost 2 bases, the J end lost 0 bases, and 10 bases lay between the germline ends. Germline CDR1 is MNHEY and CDR2 is SVGAGI.

V usage is TRBV27 and J usage is TRBJ2-1, with TRBD2 matching over 12 bases. The CDR3 is made up of 17 amino acids. Germline values: CDR1 MNHEY, CDR2 SMNVEV (reference sequence). The V segment lost 5 bases and the J segment 4 bases; nucleotides outside the gene matches: 9. Written as DNA, the CDR3 is TGTGCCAGCAGTCCCTCGCCGGGACTAGCGGGTTACAATGAGCAGTTCTTC. Its translation is CASSPSPGLAGYNEQFF.

This chain uses TRBV5-1 with TRBJ2-4; D is tentatively TRBD1 or TRBD2 (6 bases each). Germline V CDR1 and CDR2: SGHRS, YFSETQ. The CDR3 loop spans 15 amino acids. V was clipped by 4 bases and J by 0 bases, with 11 bases between them. DNA for the CDR3: TGCGCCAGCAGCCCCCCGGGGGCAGCCAAAAACATTCAGTACTTC. Translating it yields CASSPPGAAKNIQYF.

The gene calls are TRBV18 and TRBJ1-1, with D possibly TRBD1 on 5 matching bases. CDR3 length equals 13 residues. CDR1 and CDR2 from the germline V gene are KGHSH and LQKENI. V was cut by 7 bases and J by 6 bases, with 15 bases left in between. The CDR3 DNA sequence: TGTGCCAGCTTTCGCGGGGCCGGCGCTGAAGCTTTCTTT. Residues: CASFRGAGAEAFF.